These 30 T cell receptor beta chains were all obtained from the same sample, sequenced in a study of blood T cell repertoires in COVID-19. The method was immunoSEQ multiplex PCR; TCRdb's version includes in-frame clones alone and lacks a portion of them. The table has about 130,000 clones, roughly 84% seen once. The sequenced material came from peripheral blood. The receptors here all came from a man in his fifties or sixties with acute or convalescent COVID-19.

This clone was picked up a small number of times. In DNA, the CDR3 is TGTGCCACCAGCAGGGAGGTTATTGGAAACACCATATATTTT. It codes for CATSREVIGNTIYF. The chain employs TRBV15 and TRBJ1-3; no firm D call. The V gene's germline CDR1 is LNHNV and CDR2 YYDKDF (reference sequence). The CDR3 consists of 14 residues. The V end was cut by 3 bases, the J end by 3 bases, with 9 bases between.

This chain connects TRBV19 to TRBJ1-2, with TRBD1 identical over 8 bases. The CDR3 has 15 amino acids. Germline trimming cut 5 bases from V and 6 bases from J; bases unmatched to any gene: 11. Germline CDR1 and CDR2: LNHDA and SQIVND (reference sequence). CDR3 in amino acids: CASSELARGLDGYTF. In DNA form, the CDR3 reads TGTGCCAGTAGTGAGCTTGCCAGGGGGCTAGATGGCTACACCTTC.

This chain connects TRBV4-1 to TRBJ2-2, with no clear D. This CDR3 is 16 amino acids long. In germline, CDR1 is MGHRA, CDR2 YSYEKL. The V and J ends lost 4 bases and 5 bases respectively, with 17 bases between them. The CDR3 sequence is CASSPPTLTSTGELFF. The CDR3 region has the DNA TGCGCCAGCAGCCCACCGACCTTGACATCGACCGGGGAGCTGTTTTTT.

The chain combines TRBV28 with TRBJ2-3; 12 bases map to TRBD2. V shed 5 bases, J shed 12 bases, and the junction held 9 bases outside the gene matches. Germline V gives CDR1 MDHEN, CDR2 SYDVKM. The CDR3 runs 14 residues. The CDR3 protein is CASSLSSGGGRQYF. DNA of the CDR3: TGTGCCAGCAGTCTCTCTAGCGGGGGGGGACGCCAGTATTTT. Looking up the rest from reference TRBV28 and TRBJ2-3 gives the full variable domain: DVKVTQSSRYLVKRTGEKVFLECVQDMDHENMFWYRQDPGLGLRLIYFSYDVKMKEKGDIPEGYSVSREKKERFSLILESASTNQTSMYLCASSLSSGGGRQYFGPGTRLTVL.

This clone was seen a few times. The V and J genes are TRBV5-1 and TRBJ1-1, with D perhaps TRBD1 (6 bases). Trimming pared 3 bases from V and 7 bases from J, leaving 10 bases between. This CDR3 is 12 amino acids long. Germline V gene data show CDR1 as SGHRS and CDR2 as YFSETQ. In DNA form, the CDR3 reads TGCGCCAGCAGCTCTACGACAGGTGAAGCTTTCTTT. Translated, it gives CASSSTTGEAFF. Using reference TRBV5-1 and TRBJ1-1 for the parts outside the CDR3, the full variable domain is KAGVTQTPRYLIKTRGQQVTLSCSPISGHRSVSWYQQTPGQGLQFLFEYFSETQRNKGNFPGRFSGRQFSNSRSEMNVSTLELGDSALYLCASSSTTGEAFFGQGTRLTVV.

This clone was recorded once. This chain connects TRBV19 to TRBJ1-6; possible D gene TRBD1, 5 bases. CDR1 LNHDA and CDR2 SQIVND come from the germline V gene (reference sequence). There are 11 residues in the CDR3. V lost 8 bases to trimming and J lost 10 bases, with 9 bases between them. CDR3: CASGGESPLHF. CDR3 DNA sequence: TGTGCCAGTGGGGGGGAGTCACCCCTCCACTTT.

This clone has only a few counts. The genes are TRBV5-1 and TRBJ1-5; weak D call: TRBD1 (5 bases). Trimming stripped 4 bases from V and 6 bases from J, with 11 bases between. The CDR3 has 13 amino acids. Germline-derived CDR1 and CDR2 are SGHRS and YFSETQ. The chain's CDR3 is CASSIGGAQPQHF. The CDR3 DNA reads TGCGCCAGCAGCATCGGAGGGGCTCAGCCCCAGCATTTT.

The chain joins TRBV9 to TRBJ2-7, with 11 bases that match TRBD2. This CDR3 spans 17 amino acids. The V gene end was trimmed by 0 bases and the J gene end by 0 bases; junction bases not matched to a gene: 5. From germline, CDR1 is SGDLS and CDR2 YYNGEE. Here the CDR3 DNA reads TGTGCCAGCAGCGTAGAAGGGACTAGCGGTAGCTCCTACGAGCAGTACTTC. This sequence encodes CASSVEGTSGSSYEQYF.

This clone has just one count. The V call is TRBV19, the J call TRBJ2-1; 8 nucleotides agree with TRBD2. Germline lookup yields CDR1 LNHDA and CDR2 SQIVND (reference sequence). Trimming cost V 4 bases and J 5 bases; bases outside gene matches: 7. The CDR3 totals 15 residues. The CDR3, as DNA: TGTGCCAGTAGTACGACTAGCGTGGGACACAATGAGCAGTTCTTC. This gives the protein CASSTTSVGHNEQFF.

CDR3 amino acids: CATSRGDRGPANEKLFF. As DNA, the CDR3 is TGTGCCACCAGCAGGGGGGACAGGGGGCCGGCTAATGAAAAACTGTTTTTT. This sequence joins TRBV15 and TRBJ1-4, with TRBD1 matching 12 bases. This CDR3 region has 17 residues. Per the germline V gene, CDR1 is LNHNV and CDR2 is YYDKDF (reference sequence). V shed 3 bases and J 3 bases; nucleotides not matched to a gene: 5. Full variable domain (rest looked up from reference TRBV15 and TRBJ1-4): DAMVIQNPRYQVTQFGKPVTLSCSQTLNHNVMYWYQQKSSQAPKLLFHYYDKDFNNEADTPDNFQSRRPNTSFCFLDIRSPGLGDTAMYLCATSRGDRGPANEKLFFGSGTQLSVL.

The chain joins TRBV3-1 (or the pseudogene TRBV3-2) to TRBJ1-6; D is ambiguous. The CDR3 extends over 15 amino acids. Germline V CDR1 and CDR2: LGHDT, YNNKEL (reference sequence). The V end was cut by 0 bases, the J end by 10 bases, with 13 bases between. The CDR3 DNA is TGTGCCAGCAGCCAAGATAGCGGGGTAGAATCACCCCTCCACTTT. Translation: CASSQDSGVESPLHF.

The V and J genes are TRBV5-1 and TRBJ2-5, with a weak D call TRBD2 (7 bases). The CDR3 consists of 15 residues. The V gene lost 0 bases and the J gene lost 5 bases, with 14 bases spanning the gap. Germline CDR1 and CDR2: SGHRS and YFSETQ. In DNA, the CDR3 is TGCGCCAGCAGCTTGGAAGGGGGGGCATATGAGACCCAGTACTTC. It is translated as CASSLEGGAYETQYF.

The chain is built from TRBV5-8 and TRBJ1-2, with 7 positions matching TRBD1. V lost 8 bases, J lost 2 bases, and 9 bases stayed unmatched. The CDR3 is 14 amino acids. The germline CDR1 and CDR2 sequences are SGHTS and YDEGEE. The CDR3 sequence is CASEPGQPNYGYTF. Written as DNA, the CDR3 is TGTGCCAGTGAGCCGGGACAGCCCAACTATGGCTACACCTTC.

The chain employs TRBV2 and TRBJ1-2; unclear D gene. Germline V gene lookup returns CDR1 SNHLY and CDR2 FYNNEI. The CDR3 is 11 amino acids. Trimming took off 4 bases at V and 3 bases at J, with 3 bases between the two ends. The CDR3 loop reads CASSAYYGYTF. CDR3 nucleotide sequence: TGTGCCAGCAGTGCCTACTATGGCTACACCTTC.

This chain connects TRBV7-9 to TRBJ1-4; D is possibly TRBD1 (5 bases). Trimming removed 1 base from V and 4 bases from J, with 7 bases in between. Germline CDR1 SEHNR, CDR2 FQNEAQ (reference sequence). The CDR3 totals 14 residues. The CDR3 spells CASSLGQFNEKLFF. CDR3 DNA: TGTGCCAGCAGCTTAGGACAGTTTAATGAAAAACTGTTTTTT.

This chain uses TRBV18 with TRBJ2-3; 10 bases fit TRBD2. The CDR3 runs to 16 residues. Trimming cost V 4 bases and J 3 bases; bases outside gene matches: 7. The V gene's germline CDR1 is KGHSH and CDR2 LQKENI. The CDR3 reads CASSQSRTSGTDTQYF. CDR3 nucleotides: TGTGCCAGCTCACAAAGCAGGACTAGCGGTACAGATACGCAGTATTTT.

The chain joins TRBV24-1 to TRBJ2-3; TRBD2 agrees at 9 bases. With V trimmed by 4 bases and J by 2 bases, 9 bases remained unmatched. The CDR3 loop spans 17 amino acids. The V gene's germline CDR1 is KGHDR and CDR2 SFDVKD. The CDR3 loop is CATSDTSTSGSTDTQYF. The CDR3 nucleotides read TGTGCCACCAGTGACACCTCGACTAGCGGATCCACAGATACGCAGTATTTT.

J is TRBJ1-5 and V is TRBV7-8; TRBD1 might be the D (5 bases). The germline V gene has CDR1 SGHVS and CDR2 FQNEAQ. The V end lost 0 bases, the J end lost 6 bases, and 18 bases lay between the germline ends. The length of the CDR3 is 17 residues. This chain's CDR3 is CASSLALPGPLGQPQHF. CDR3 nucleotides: TGTGCCAGCAGCTTAGCGTTGCCAGGGCCCCTCGGTCAGCCCCAGCATTTT.

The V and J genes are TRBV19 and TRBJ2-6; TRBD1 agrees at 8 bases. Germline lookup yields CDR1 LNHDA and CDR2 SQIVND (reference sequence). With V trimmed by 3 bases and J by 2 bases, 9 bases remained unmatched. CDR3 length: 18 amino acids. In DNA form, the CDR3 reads TGTGCCAGTAGTATGGTTGGACAGGGCATCCCTGGGGCCAACGTCCTGACTTTC. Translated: CASSMVGQGIPGANVLTF.

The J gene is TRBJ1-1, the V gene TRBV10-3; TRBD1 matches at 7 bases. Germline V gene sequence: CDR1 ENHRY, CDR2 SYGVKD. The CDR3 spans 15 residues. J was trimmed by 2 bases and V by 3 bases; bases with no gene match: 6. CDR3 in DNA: TGTGCCATCAGTGACCCCGGGACAGCTAACACTGAAGCTTTCTTT. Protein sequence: CAISDPGTANTEAFF.

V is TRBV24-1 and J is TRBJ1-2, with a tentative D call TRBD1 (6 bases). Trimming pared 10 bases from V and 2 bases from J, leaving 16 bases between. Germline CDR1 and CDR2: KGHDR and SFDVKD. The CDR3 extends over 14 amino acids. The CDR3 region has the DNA TGTGCCACATCCGGGGGGGGACAAAACTATGGCTACACCTTC. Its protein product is CATSGGGQNYGYTF.

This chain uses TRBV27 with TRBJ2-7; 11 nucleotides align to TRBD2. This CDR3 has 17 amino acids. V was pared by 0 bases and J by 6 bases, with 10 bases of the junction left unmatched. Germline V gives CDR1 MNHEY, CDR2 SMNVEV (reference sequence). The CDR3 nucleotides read TGTGCCAGCAGTTTATCAACTAGCGGGAGTATCCTCCCCGAGCAGTACTTC. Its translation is CASSLSTSGSILPEQYF.

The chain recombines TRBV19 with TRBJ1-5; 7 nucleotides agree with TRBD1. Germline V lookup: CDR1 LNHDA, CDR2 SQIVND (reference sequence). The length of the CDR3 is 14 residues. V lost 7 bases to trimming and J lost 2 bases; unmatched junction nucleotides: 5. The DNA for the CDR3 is TGTGCCAGTACGGGGACAGCGGGCAATCAGCCCCAGCATTTT. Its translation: CASTGTAGNQPQHF.

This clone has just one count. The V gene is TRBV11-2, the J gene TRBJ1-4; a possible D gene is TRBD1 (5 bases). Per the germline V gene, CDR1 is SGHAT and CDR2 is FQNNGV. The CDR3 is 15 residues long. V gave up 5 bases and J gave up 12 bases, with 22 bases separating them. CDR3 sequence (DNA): TGTGCCAGCAGCATCGACAGTTTCGGTGCCTCGGAACTGTTTTTT. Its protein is CASSIDSFGASELFF. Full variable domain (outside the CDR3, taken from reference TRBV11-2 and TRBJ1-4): EAGVAQSPRYKIIEKRQSVAFWCNPISGHATLYWYQQILGQGPKLLIQFQNNGVVDDSQLPKDRFSAERLKGVDSTLKIQPAKLEDSAVYLCASSIDSFGASELFFGSGTQLSVL.

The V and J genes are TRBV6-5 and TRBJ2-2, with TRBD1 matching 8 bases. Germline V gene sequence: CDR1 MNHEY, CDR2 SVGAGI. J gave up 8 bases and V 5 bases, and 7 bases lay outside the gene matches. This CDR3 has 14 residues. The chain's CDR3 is CASSRSGGVGELFF. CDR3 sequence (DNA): TGTGCCAGCAGTCGGTCAGGGGGCGTAGGGGAGCTGTTTTTT.

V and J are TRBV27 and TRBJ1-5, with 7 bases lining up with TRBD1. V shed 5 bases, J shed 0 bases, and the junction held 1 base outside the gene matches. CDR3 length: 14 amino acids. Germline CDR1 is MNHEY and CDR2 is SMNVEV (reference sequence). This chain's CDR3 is CASSRQGSNQPQHF. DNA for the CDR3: TGTGCCAGCAGTCGACAGGGTAGCAATCAGCCCCAGCATTTT.

The CDR3 loop reads CASINILRDKNIQYF. CDR3 bases: TGTGCCAGCATAAACATCCTTCGTGACAAAAACATTCAGTACTTC. The chain combines TRBV2 with TRBJ2-4, with unresolved D. In germline, CDR1 is SNHLY, CDR2 FYNNEI. The V end lost 7 bases, the J end lost 3 bases, and 16 bases lay between the germline ends. The CDR3 runs 15 residues.

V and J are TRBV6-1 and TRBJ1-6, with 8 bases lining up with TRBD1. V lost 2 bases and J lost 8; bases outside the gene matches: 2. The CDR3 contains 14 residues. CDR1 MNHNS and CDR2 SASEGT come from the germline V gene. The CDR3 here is CASSEYRGDSPLHF. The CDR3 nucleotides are TGTGCCAGCAGTGAATACAGGGGGGATTCACCCCTCCACTTT.

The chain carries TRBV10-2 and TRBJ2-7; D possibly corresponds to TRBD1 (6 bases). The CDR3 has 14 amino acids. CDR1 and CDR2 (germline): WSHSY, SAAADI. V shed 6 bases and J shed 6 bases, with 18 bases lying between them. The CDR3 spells CASRNQQGMGEQYF. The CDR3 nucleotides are TGCGCCAGCAGGAATCAACAGGGCATGGGCGAGCAGTACTTC.

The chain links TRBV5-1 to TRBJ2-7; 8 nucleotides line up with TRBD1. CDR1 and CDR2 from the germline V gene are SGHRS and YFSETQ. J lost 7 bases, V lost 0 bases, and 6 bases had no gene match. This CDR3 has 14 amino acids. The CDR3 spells CASSLEQGAREQYF. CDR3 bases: TGCGCCAGCAGCTTGGAGCAGGGGGCAAGAGAGCAGTACTTC.